These T cell receptor beta chains were read from a single sample in a study of blood T cell repertoires in COVID-19. Generated by immunoSEQ multiplex PCR, the TCRdb table keeps only in-frame clones and is missing some. The sample consists of fewer than 450,000 clones, 88% of them appearing once. Sequenced material: peripheral blood. Every receptor here comes from a woman between 70 and 85 years old with COVID-19, enrolled during active disease. CDR3s include the opening cysteine and the closing phenylalanine or tryptophan. The D gene is left open where the match is weak. Size values are once, few and many counts, or a class for expanded clones, and some rows have none.

v_gene	d_gene	j_gene	abundance	len	CDR3nt	CDR3aa
TRBV6-6	TRBD2	TRBJ2-5	.	14	TGTGCCAGCAGATTAGGACTAGAAGAGGAGACCCAGTACTTC	CASRLGLEEETQYF
TRBV7-9	TRBD2	TRBJ2-1	once	16	TGTGCCAGCAGCTTAGGGACTAGCGGCTTCTACAATGAGCAGTTCTTC	CASSLGTSGFYNEQFF
TRBV7-9	.	TRBJ1-5	.	12	TGTGCCAGCAGCATTTCGGATCAGCCCCAGCATTTT	CASSISDQPQHF
TRBV5-1	TRBD1	TRBJ2-7	.	15	TGCGCCAGCAGCCGTGGACAGGGGCTATCCTACGAGCAGTACTTC	CASSRGQGLSYEQYF
TRBV2	TRBD2	TRBJ2-2	.	17	TGTGCCAGCAGTTCCGCCACTAGCGGGTCCCGGAGAGGGGAGCTGTTTTTT	CASSSATSGSRRGELFF
TRBV4-1	.	TRBJ1-5	.	16	TGCGCCAGCAGCCAAGAAGGCCAGGGAGGAAATCAGCCCCAGCATTTT	CASSQEGQGGNQPQHF
TRBV9	TRBD1	TRBJ1-2	once	15	TGTGCCAGCAGCCCCGGACAGGGTGGGTACTATGGCTACACCTTC	CASSPGQGGYYGYTF
TRBV3-1/TRBV3-2	.	TRBJ1-1	.	12	TGTGCCAGCAGCCGAACTAAGACTACACCTTTCTTT	CASSRTKTTPFF
TRBV7-8	TRBD2	TRBJ2-1	.	14	TGTGCCAGCAGCATTACTAGCGGGAACAATGAGCAGTTCTTC	CASSITSGNNEQFF
TRBV23-1	TRBD1	TRBJ2-3	.	17	TGCGCCAGCAGTCAATTTCCGGACAGGGCCCTCCCCAATACGCAGTATTTT	CASSQFPDRALPNTQYF
TRBV30	.	TRBJ1-1	.	11	TGTGCCTGGAGTTCGTACACTGAAGCTTTCTTT	CAWSSYTEAFF
TRBV28	TRBD1	TRBJ1-6	.	15	TGTGCCAGCAGACCCGGGACAGAGAATAATTCACCCCTCCACTTT	CASRPGTENNSPLHF
TRBV3-1/TRBV3-2	TRBD1	TRBJ1-6	few	16	TGTGCCAGCAGCCAAGGAGGAGGGACAGGGGGGTCACCCCTCCACTTT	CASSQGGGTGGSPLHF
TRBV2	.	TRBJ1-1	.	13	TGTGCCAGCAGCGTCAGTATGAACACTGAAGCTTTCTTT	CASSVSMNTEAFF
TRBV12-5	TRBD1	TRBJ2-1	.	19	TGTGCTAGTGGTTTGTCACTTACTCCGACCGGGACAGGAGATAATGAGCAGTTCTTC	CASGLSLTPTGTGDNEQFF
TRBV7-2	.	TRBJ2-5	.	14	TGTGCCAGCAGCTTAGCTCGGGGTGAAGAGACCCAGTACTTC	CASSLARGEETQYF
TRBV19	TRBD1	TRBJ1-5	.	16	TGTGCCAGTAGTATCCTCTGGACAGGGAACAATCAGCCCCAGCATTTT	CASSILWTGNNQPQHF
TRBV27	TRBD1	TRBJ1-4	.	15	TGTGCCAGCAGTCCGTACAGGGGAGGTATTGAAAAACTGTTTTTT	CASSPYRGGIEKLFF
TRBV11-3	TRBD2	TRBJ2-5	.	16	TGTGCCAGCAGCCAGACTAGCGGGGTTTACCAAGAGACCCAGTACTTC	CASSQTSGVYQETQYF
TRBV3-1/TRBV3-2	.	TRBJ1-6	.	15	TGTGCCAGCAGCCAAGGCATGGTGGGGCGATCACCCCTCCACTTT	CASSQGMVGRSPLHF
TRBV12-5	TRBD1	TRBJ2-7	.	15	TGTGCTAGTGGTTTGGTAATGGGACAGGGATGGGAGCAGTACTTC	CASGLVMGQGWEQYF
TRBV9	TRBD2	TRBJ2-5	.	16	TGTGCCAGCAGCGTAGTGGCTAGCGGGGCCCAAGAGACCCAGTACTTC	CASSVVASGAQETQYF
TRBV27	TRBD2	TRBJ2-5	.	17	TGTGCCAGCAGTTTAGGGTCGCGGGGGGGCCTCCAAGAGACCCAGTACTTC	CASSLGSRGGLQETQYF
TRBV3-1/TRBV3-2	TRBD1	TRBJ1-6	.	16	TGTGCCAGCAGCCACTATCTGACAGGGGAGAATTCACCCCTCCACTTT	CASSHYLTGENSPLHF
TRBV6-5	TRBD1	TRBJ1-1	.	14	TGTGCCAGCAGTTCTCCAGGGGGTGTGGCTGAAGCTTTCTTT	CASSSPGGVAEAFF
TRBV6-5	TRBD1	TRBJ1-2	few	12	TGTGCCAGCACCTGGGACAGGGGCGGCTACACCTTC	CASTWDRGGYTF
TRBV15	.	TRBJ2-5	.	14	TGTGCCACCAGCAGAGATCAGGGGAGAGAGACCCAGTACTTC	CATSRDQGRETQYF
TRBV27	.	TRBJ2-1	.	15	TGTGCCAGCAGTCACTGGTACAGCTCCTACAATGAGCAGTTCTTC	CASSHWYSSYNEQFF
TRBV5-6	.	TRBJ1-5	.	14	TGTGCCAGCAGCTTGGTGGGGATGGAGGAGCCCCAGCATTTT	CASSLVGMEEPQHF
TRBV29-1	.	TRBJ2-7	.	13	TGCAGCGTTGCCGGGGGTGAGACCTACGAGCAGTACTTC	CSVAGGETYEQYF
TRBV9	TRBD1	TRBJ2-7	.	16	TGTGCCAGCAGCGTAGAAGGTGCAGGGGGCAAGGACGAGCAGTACTTC	CASSVEGAGGKDEQYF
TRBV5-1	.	TRBJ2-7	.	14	TGCGCCAGCAGCTCAATAGGGGGAGCCTACGAGCAGTACTTC	CASSSIGGAYEQYF
TRBV3-1/TRBV3-2	TRBD2	TRBJ2-7	.	14	TGTGCCAGCAGCCCCCAACTCGCGGGGGGAGGGCAGTACTTC	CASSPQLAGGGQYF
TRBV6-5	TRBD1	TRBJ2-1	.	15	TGTGCCAGCAGTTATACCGGACAGGGGAGGTATGAGCAGTTCTTC	CASSYTGQGRYEQFF
TRBV18	.	TRBJ1-2	.	17	TGTGCCAGCTCACCCTCGGGGACCGGAGGGGCTAACTATGGCTACACCTTC	CASSPSGTGGANYGYTF
TRBV10-2	.	TRBJ1-1	.	14	TGCGCCAGCAGTTTGGGGGCCGGGAACACTGAAGCTTTCTTT	CASSLGAGNTEAFF
TRBV18	TRBD1	TRBJ1-1	once	13	TGTGCCAGCTCACCCGGACAGGGGACTGAAGCTTTCTTT	CASSPGQGTEAFF
TRBV30	TRBD1	TRBJ1-2	.	17	TGTGCCTGGAGGGGGTTAGTCCAGACGAAAACAGGGGATGGCTACACCTTC	CAWRGLVQTKTGDGYTF
TRBV18	.	TRBJ2-5	.	13	TGTGCCAGCTCCCCGGGTTCCCTCAAGACCCAGTACTTC	CASSPGSLKTQYF
TRBV7-2	TRBD1	TRBJ1-1	.	15	TGTGCCAGCAGCTTACAGGGGGCTTCGGGCACTGAAGCTTTCTTT	CASSLQGASGTEAFF
TRBV27	TRBD1	TRBJ1-2	.	13	TGTGCCAGCAGTCATGGACAGGACTATGGCTACACCTTC	CASSHGQDYGYTF
TRBV18	.	TRBJ1-5	.	13	TGTGCCAGCTCACCCGGAGTAGGTCAGCCCCAGCATTTT	CASSPGVGQPQHF
TRBV11-2	TRBD1	TRBJ1-1	few	11	TGTGCCAGCAGCAGACAGGGGGCTGCTTTCTTT	CASSRQGAAFF
TRBV6-2/TRBV6-3	.	TRBJ2-5	.	17	TGTGCCAGCAGTCAACCCGGGGAGCAGGCGGGTCAAGAGACCCAGTACTTC	CASSQPGEQAGQETQYF
TRBV27	.	TRBJ1-2	.	14	TGTGCCAGCAGCCGAGGACAGAATGTCTATGGCTACACCTTC	CASSRGQNVYGYTF
TRBV10-3	TRBD1	TRBJ1-2	once	16	TGTGCCATCAGGCCGTCGGACAGGGGACTAAACTATGGCTACACCTTC	CAIRPSDRGLNYGYTF
TRBV11-3	TRBD1	TRBJ2-5	.	15	TGTGCCAGCAGCTTAGGGACAGGGGCAGGAGAGACCCAGTACTTC	CASSLGTGAGETQYF
TRBV29-1	TRBD1	TRBJ2-7	.	13	TGCAGCGTTTCCGGGACAGGCCTCTACGAGCAGTACTTC	CSVSGTGLYEQYF
TRBV11-2	TRBD1	TRBJ2-7	.	15	TGTGCCAGCAGCTTAGAGACAGGGTCCTCCTACGAGCAGTACTTC	CASSLETGSSYEQYF
TRBV4-1	TRBD2	TRBJ2-1	.	16	TGCGCCAGCAGCCAAGATCCGTCGGGGGGATCTAGTGAGCAGTTCTTC	CASSQDPSGGSSEQFF
TRBV5-1	.	TRBJ2-1	.	15	TGCGCCAGCAGCCTGGCACGGACGGACTCCAATGAGCAGTTCTTC	CASSLARTDSNEQFF
TRBV2	TRBD2	TRBJ2-5	.	13	TGTGCCAGCAGTGTGGCGGGGGTTGGAACCCAGTACTTC	CASSVAGVGTQYF
TRBV30	.	TRBJ1-6	.	15	TGTGCCTGGACCCCCCCGGACAGAGATAATTCACCCCTCCACTTT	CAWTPPDRDNSPLHF
TRBV30	.	TRBJ2-7	.	14	TGTGCCTGGAGTGTACTCGGGACATCCTACGAGCAGTACTTC	CAWSVLGTSYEQYF